Below are 7 T cell receptor beta chains sequenced from a single sample in a study of blood T cell repertoires in COVID-19. Profiled with immunoSEQ multiplex PCR; TCRdb holds only in-frame clones, not every one. The sample holds 100,000 or so clones, approximately 87% seen once. The source material was peripheral blood. The receptors here all came from a human donor in a cohort sampled during active COVID-19.

This clone was picked up one time. The chain joins TRBV4-2 to TRBJ2-7, with D tentatively TRBD2 (7 bases). The CDR3 consists of 17 residues. CDR1 is LGHNA and CDR2 is YNFKEQ in the germline V gene. Trimming left V 1 base short and J 6 bases short, with 22 bases between. This CDR3 reads CASSQGLGSGGKGEQYF. In nucleotides, the CDR3 is TGTGCCAGCAGCCAAGGTCTGGGCTCGGGGGGCAAGGGCGAGCAGTACTTC.

Comments on this clone: Other DNA variants within this sample encode the same CDR3. The chain employs TRBV5-4 and TRBJ1-1; D gene uncertain. Trimming left V 1 base short and J 0 bases short, with 4 bases between. Germline CDR1 is SGHNT and CDR2 is YYREEE (reference sequence). The CDR3 runs to 13 residues. CDR3: CASSLTVNTEAFF. The DNA of the CDR3 is TGTGCCAGCAGCTTGACGGTGAACACTGAAGCTTTCTTT. The full variable domain, its missing parts supplied by reference TRBV5-4 and TRBJ1-1, is ETGVTQSPTHLIKTRGQQVTLRCSSQSGHNTVSWYQQALGQGPQFIFQYYREEENGRGNFPPRFSGLQFPNYSSELNVNALELDDSALYLCASSLTVNTEAFFGQGTRLTVV.

J is TRBJ2-1 and V is TRBV3-1 (or the pseudogene TRBV3-2); tentative D call: TRBD2 (6 bases). The CDR3 spans 17 residues. V lost 4 bases and J 6 bases, leaving 22 bases between the germline ends. CDR1 LGHDT and CDR2 YNNKEL come from the germline V gene (reference sequence). In nucleotides, the CDR3 is TGTGCCAGCAGCCCGCCCGGGTTCGGAGGGCTCCCCAATGAGCAGTTCTTC. It encodes CASSPPGFGGLPNEQFF.

This rearrangement joins TRBV5-4 to TRBJ2-7; tentatively, D is TRBD1 (8 bases). V lost 0 bases to trimming and J lost 2 bases, with 15 bases between them. This CDR3 is 16 amino acids long. Germline assignment: CDR1 SGHNT and CDR2 YYREEE (reference sequence). CDR3 residues: CASSLGGGQATYEQYF. The CDR3 DNA reads as TGTGCCAGCAGCTTGGGGGGGGGACAGGCAACCTACGAGCAGTACTTC.

This clone occurred once. This chain connects TRBV18 to TRBJ1-2, with D possibly TRBD1 on 6 matching bases. The CDR3 runs 15 residues. From germline, CDR1 is KGHSH and CDR2 LQKENI. Trimming shortened V by 3 bases and J by 4 bases, and 15 bases separated the two germline ends. The CDR3 reads CASSPGYAGVYGYTF. The CDR3 coding sequence is TGTGCCAGCTCACCGGGATATGCAGGGGTCTATGGCTACACCTTC.

The V and J genes are TRBV19 and TRBJ2-5; the D gene is possibly TRBD1 (5 bases). The ends were cut back, 6 bases at V and 4 bases at J, with 12 bases in the middle. CDR3 length: 13 residues. CDR1 and CDR2 (germline): LNHDA, SQIVND (reference sequence). CDR3 amino acids: CASRARVGETQYF. The DNA for the CDR3 is TGTGCCAGTAGGGCCAGGGTAGGAGAGACCCAGTACTTC.

The V and J genes are TRBV2 and TRBJ2-7, with D unclear. Looked up from germline, CDR1 is SNHLY and CDR2 is FYNNEI. This CDR3 is built from 11 residues. The V end lost 5 bases, the J end lost 4 bases, and 6 bases lay between the germline ends. In nucleotides, the CDR3 is TGTGCCAGCAGTAGAGGTTACGAGCAGTACTTC. Translation: CASSRGYEQYF.